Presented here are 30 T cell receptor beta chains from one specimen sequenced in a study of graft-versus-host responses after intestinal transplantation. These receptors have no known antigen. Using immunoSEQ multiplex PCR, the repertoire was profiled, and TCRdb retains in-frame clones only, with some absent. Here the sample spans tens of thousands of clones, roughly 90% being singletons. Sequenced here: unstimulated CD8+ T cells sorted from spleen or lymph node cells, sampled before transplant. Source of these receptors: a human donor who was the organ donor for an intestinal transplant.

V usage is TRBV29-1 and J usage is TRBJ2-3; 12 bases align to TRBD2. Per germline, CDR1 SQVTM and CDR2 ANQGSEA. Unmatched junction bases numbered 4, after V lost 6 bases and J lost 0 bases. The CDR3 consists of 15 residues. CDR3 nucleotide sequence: TGCAGCGTCCGGACTAGCGGGGTTAGCACAGATACGCAGTATTTT. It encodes CSVRTSGVSTDTQYF.

Here the CDR3 reads CASQFGAFGGGNTEAFF. The CDR3 coding sequence is TGTGCCAGCCAGTTTGGGGCATTCGGGGGAGGGAACACTGAAGCTTTCTTT. V gene TRBV27 combines with J gene TRBJ1-1; perhaps TRBD1 as D (5 bases). CDR3 length: 17 residues. Germline-derived CDR1 and CDR2 are MNHEY and SMNVEV (reference sequence). Trimming pared 8 bases from V and 1 base from J, leaving 23 bases between.

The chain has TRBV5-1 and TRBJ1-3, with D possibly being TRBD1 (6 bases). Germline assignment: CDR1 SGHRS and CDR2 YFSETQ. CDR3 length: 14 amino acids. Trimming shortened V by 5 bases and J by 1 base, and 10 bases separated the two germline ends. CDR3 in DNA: TGCGCCAGCAGTGTGACAGGTTCTGGAAACACCATATATTTT. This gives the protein CASSVTGSGNTIYF.

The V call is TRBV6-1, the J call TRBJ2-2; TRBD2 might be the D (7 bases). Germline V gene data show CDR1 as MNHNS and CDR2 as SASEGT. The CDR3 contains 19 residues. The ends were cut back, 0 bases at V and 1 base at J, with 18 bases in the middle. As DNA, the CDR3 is TGTGCCAGCAGTGAAGCCCGAGTAGGGGGGGCAAGGAACACCGGGGAGCTGTTTTTT. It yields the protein CASSEARVGGARNTGELFF.

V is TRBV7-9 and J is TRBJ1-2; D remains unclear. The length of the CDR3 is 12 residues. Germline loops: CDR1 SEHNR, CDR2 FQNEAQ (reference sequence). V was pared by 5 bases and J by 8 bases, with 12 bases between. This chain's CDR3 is CASSLFTRGYTF. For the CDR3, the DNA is TGTGCCAGCAGCCTATTCACGAGGGGCTACACCTTC.

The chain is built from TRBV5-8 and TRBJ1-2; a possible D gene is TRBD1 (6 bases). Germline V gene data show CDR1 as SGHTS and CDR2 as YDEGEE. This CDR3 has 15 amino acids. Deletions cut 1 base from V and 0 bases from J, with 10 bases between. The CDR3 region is CASSLWDTTNYGYTF. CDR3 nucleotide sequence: TGTGCCAGCAGCTTGTGGGACACCACTAACTATGGCTACACCTTC. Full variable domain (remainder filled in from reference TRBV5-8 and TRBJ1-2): EAGVTQSPTHLIKTRGQQATLRCSPISGHTSVYWYQQALGLGLQFLLWYDEGEERNRGNFPPRFSGRQFPNYSSELNVNALELEDSALYLCASSLWDTTNYGYTFGSGTRLTVV.

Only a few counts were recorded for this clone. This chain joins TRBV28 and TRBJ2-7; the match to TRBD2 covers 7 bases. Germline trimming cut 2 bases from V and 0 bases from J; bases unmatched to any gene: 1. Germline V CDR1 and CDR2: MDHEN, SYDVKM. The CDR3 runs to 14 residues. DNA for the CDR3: TGTGCCAGCAGTTTACTAGCGGACTCCTACGAGCAGTACTTC. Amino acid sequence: CASSLLADSYEQYF.

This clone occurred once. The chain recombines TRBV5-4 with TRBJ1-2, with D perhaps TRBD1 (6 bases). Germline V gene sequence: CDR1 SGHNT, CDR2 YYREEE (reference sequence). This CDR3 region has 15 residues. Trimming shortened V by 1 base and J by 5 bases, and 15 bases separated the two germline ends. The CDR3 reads CASSLLEGVRYGYTF. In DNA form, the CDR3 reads TGTGCCAGCAGCTTGTTAGAGGGGGTTCGGTATGGCTACACCTTC.

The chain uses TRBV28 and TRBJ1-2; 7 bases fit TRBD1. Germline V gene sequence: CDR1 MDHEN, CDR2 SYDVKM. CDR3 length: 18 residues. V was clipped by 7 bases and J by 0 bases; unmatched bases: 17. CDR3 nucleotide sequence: TGTGCCAGCACCTTACCCCCGGGACAGACCTCAGCTAACTATGGCTACACCTTC. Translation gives CASTLPPGQTSANYGYTF.

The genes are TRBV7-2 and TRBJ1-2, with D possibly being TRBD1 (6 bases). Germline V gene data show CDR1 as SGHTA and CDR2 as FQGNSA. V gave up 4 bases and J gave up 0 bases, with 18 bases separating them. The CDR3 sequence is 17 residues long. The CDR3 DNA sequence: TGTGCCAGCAGCTCGACCATACGCAGGGGTGCTAACTATGGCTACACCTTC. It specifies CASSSTIRRGANYGYTF.

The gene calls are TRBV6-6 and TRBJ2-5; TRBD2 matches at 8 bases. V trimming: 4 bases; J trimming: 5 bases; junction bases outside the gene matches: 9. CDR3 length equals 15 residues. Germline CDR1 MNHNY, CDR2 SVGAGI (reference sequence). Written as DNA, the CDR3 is TGTGCCAGCAGTTTTCGAGCGGGAGTAGGGGAGACCCAGTACTTC. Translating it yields CASSFRAGVGETQYF.

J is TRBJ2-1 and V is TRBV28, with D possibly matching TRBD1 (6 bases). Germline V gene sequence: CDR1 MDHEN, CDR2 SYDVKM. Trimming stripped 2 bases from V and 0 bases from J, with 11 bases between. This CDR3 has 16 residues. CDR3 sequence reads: CASSLVEDSSYNEQFF. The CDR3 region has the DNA TGTGCCAGCAGTTTAGTAGAGGACAGCTCCTACAATGAGCAGTTCTTC.

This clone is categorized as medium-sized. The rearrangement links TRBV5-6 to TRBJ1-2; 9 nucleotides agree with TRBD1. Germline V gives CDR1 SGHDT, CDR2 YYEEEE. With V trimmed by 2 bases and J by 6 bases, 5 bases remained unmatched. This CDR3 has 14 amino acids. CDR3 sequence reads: CASSFPGTGNGYTF. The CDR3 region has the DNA TGTGCCAGCAGCTTCCCCGGGACAGGGAATGGCTACACCTTC.

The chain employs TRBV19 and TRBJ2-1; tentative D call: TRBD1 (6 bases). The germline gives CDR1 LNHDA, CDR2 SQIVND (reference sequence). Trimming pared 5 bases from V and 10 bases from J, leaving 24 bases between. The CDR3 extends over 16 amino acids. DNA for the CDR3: TGTGCCAGTAGTGTGATTAACTGGGGGCGATTTAGGGAGCAGTTCTTC. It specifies CASSVINWGRFREQFF.

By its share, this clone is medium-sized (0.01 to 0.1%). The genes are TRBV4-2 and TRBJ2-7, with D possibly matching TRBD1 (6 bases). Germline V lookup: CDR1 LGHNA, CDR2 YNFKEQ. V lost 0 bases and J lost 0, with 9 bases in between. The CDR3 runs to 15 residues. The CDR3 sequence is CASSQETGTSYEQYF. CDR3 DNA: TGTGCCAGCAGCCAAGAAACAGGGACCTCCTACGAGCAGTACTTC.

The chain's CDR3 is CASSFDGQLLSSTDTQYF. The CDR3 region has the DNA TGTGCCAGCAGTTTTGACGGACAATTGCTCTCTAGCACAGATACGCAGTATTTT. The chain uses TRBV28 and TRBJ2-3; D might be TRBD1 (5 bases). The V gene lost 3 bases and the J gene lost 0 bases, with 19 bases spanning the gap. CDR1 and CDR2 (germline): MDHEN, SYDVKM. The CDR3 has 18 residues.

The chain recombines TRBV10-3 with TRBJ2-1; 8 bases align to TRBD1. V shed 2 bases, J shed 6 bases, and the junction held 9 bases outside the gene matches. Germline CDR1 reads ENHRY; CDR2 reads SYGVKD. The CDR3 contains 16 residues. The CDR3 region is CAISEKRRGRRNEQFF. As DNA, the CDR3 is TGTGCCATCAGTGAGAAGCGCAGGGGGCGTCGCAATGAGCAGTTCTTC.

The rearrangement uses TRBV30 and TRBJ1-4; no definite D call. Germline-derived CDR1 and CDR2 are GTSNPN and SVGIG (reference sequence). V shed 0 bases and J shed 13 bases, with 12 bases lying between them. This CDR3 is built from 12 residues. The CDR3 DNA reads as TGTGCCTGGAGTGTAGAGGCCTGGATACTGTTTTTT. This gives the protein CAWSVEAWILFF. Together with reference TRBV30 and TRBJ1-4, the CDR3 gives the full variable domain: SQTIHQWPATLVQPVGSPLSLECTVEGTSNPNLYWYRQAAGRGLQLLFYSVGIGQISSEVPQNLSASRPQDRQFILSSKKLLLSDSGFYLCAWSVEAWILFFGSGTQLSVL.

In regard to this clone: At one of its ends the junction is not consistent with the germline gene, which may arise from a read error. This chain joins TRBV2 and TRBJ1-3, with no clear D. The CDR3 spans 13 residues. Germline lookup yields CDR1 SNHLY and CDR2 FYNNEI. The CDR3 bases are TGTGCCAGCAGGAATCGGGGTGGAGACACCATATATTTT. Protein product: CASRNRGGDTIYF.

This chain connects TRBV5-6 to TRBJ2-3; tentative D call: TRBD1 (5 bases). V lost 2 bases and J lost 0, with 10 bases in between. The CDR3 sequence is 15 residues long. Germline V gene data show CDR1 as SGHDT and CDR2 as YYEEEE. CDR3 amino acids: CASSLQVPSTDTQYF. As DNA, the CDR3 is TGTGCCAGCAGCTTACAGGTCCCTAGCACAGATACGCAGTATTTT.

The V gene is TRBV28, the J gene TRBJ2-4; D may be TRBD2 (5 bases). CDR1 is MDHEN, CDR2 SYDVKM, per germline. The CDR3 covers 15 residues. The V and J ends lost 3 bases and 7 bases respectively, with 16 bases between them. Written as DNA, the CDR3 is TGTGCCAGCAGTTTCCTGAGGGAGAAGGAGAACATTCAGTACTTC. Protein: CASSFLREKENIQYF.

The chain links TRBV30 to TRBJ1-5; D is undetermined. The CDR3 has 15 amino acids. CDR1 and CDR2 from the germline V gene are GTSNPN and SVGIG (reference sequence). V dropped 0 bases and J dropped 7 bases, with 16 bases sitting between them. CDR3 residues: CAWSVTSWRGQPQHF. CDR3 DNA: TGTGCCTGGAGTGTAACCTCCTGGAGAGGCCAGCCCCAGCATTTT.

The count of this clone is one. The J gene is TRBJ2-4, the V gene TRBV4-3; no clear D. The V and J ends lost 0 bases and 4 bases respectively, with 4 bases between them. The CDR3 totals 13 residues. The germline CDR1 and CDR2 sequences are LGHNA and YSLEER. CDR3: CASSQERKNIQYF. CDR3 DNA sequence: TGCGCCAGCAGCCAAGAACGGAAAAACATTCAGTACTTC.

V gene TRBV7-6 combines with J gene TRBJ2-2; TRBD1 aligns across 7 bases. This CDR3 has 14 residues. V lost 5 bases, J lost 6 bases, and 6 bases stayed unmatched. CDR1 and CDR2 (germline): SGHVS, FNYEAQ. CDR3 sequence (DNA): TGTGCCAGCAGCCCTCTTACAGGGGCCGGGGAGCTGTTTTTT. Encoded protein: CASSPLTGAGELFF.

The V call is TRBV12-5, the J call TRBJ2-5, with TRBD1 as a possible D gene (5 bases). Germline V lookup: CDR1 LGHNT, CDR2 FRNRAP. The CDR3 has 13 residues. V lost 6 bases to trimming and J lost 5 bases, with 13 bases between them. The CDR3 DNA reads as TGTGCTAGTGGCGGCCAGTGGGGCGAGACCCAGTACTTC. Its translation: CASGGQWGETQYF. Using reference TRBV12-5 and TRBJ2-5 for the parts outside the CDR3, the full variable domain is DARVTQTPRHKVTEMGQEVTMRCQPILGHNTVFWYRQTMMQGLELLAYFRNRAPLDDSGMPKDRFSAEMPDATLATLKIQPSEPRDSAVYFCASGGQWGETQYFGPGTRLLVL.

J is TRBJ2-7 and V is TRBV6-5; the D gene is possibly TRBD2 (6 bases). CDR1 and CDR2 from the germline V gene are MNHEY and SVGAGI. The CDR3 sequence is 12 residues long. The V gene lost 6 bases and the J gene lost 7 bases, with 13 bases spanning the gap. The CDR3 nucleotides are TGTGCCAGCAGCCCAAATCGGGGGGAGCAGTACTTC. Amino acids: CASSPNRGEQYF.

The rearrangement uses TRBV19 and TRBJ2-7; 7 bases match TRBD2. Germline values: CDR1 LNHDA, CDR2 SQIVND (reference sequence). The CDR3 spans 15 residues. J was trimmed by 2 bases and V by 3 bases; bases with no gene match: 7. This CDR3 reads CASSIFSSGAYEQYF. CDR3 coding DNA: TGTGCCAGTAGTATTTTTTCTAGCGGCGCCTACGAGCAGTACTTC.

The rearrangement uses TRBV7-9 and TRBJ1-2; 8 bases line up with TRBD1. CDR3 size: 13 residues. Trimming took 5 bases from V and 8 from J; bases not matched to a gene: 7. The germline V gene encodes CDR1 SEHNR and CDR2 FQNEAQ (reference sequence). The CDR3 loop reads CASSATGAWGYTF. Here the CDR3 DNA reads TGTGCCAGCAGCGCGACAGGGGCCTGGGGCTACACCTTC.

The CDR3: CASSQDVGVGDTEAFF. CDR3 nucleotides: TGTGCCAGCAGCCAAGATGTAGGGGTAGGAGACACTGAAGCTTTCTTT. The rearrangement joins TRBV4-2 to TRBJ1-1; TRBD1 might be the D (5 bases). V was pared by 0 bases and J by 3 bases, with 14 bases between. CDR1 LGHNA and CDR2 YNFKEQ come from the germline V gene. The CDR3 is made up of 16 amino acids.

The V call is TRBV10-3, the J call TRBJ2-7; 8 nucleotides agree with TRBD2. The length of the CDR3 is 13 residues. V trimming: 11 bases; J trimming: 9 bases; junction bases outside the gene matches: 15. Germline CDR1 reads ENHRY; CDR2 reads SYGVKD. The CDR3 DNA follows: TGTGCCTCACGAGTTAGCGGGAAGAGGGTGCAGTACTTC. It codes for CASRVSGKRVQYF.